Included here is one T cell receptor beta chain sequence, with context. In the study's own analysis: It was from reference gene primer amplification that nucleated cell counts were estimated. TCRdb's table, derived via immunoSEQ multiplex PCR, lists solely in-frame clones and lacks some. V and J calls and clone size are given by that table; D and trimming were obtained from the DNA. The repertoire holds around 260,000 clones, with around four fifths as singletons. This record comes from a study of blood T cell repertoires in COVID-19. Study in general: The United States, Italy and Spain supplied acute and convalescent COVID-19 samples. Sources were T cells, B-cell-depleted T cells, or PBMCs; the material itself was cDNA or gDNA.

Specimen: peripheral blood. The source of this sequence is a man in his 60s with acute or convalescent COVID-19.

The CDR3: CASSGRGGTQYF. In DNA form, the CDR3 reads TGTGCCAGCAGTGGGAGGGGGGGGACCCAGTACTTC. The chain joins TRBV9 to TRBJ2-5; a possible D gene is TRBD2 (7 bases). With 5 bases removed from V and 7 bases from J, the gap between germline ends came to 12 bases. CDR3 length: 12 residues. Germline V gene data show CDR1 as SGDLS and CDR2 as YYNGEE.